Listed below are T cell receptor beta chains from one sample, sequenced in a study of T cell responses to AZD1222 COVID-19 vaccine. Assay: immunoSEQ multiplex PCR; the TCRdb copy retains only in-frame clones and omits some. The table has fewer than 130,000 clones, about 85% seen once; the top ten hold 3.2%. The material was peripheral blood, obtained on day 0 of AZD1222 vaccination. These receptors were taken from an adult in good health. CDR3s include the opening cysteine and the closing phenylalanine or tryptophan. The order of the fields is clone size, D gene, V gene, J gene, CDR3 DNA, CDR3 protein. A D gene is named only where the DNA matches it firmly. A row's size may be missing; if present it is once, few, many or a size class.

clone size: -; D gene: -; V gene: TRBV28; J gene: TRBJ1-6; CDR3 DNA: TGTGCCAGCATGCTTGGGGGGAGCTCCTATAATTCACCCCTCCACTTT; CDR3 protein: CASMLGGSSYNSPLHF
clone size: -; D gene: -; V gene: TRBV5-4; J gene: TRBJ2-1; CDR3 DNA: TGTGCCAGCAGCTCTCCCCGGGACATCTACAATGAGCAGTTCTTC; CDR3 protein: CASSSPRDIYNEQFF
clone size: -; D gene: -; V gene: TRBV7-9; J gene: TRBJ1-1; CDR3 DNA: TGTGCCAGCAGCTTGGTTCTACAGATGAACACTGAAGCTTTCTTT; CDR3 protein: CASSLVLQMNTEAFF
clone size: -; D gene: TRBD2; V gene: TRBV3-1/TRBV3-2; J gene: TRBJ2-2; CDR3 DNA: TGTGCCAGCAGCCCTCCGGGTAGCGGGGACCCCACCGGGGAGCTGTTTTTT; CDR3 protein: CASSPPGSGDPTGELFF
clone size: few; D gene: -; V gene: TRBV18; J gene: TRBJ1-3; CDR3 DNA: TGTGCCAGCTCGGACGGAAATGGAAACACCATATATTTT; CDR3 protein: CASSDGNGNTIYF
clone size: few; D gene: -; V gene: TRBV6-2/TRBV6-3; J gene: TRBJ2-5; CDR3 DNA: TGTGCCAGCAGTTACCCGGACAGCTGGGGGACCCAGTACTTC; CDR3 protein: CASSYPDSWGTQYF
clone size: -; D gene: -; V gene: TRBV19; J gene: TRBJ1-2; CDR3 DNA: TGTGCCAGTAGTAGTGTTAACTATGGCTACACCTTC; CDR3 protein: CASSSVNYGYTF
clone size: -; D gene: -; V gene: TRBV18; J gene: TRBJ1-1; CDR3 DNA: TGTGCCAGCTCACCAAGACCGAACACTGAAGCTTTCTTT; CDR3 protein: CASSPRPNTEAFF
clone size: -; D gene: -; V gene: TRBV24-1; J gene: TRBJ1-2; CDR3 DNA: TGTGCCACTAGCCAGACAGGCTATGGCTACACCTTC; CDR3 protein: CATSQTGYGYTF
clone size: -; D gene: -; V gene: TRBV5-1; J gene: TRBJ2-2; CDR3 DNA: TGCGCCAGCAGCCCGGCGGGACGGCCGAACACCGGGGAGCTGTTTTTT; CDR3 protein: CASSPAGRPNTGELFF
clone size: once; D gene: TRBD1; V gene: TRBV30; J gene: TRBJ1-1; CDR3 DNA: TGTGCCTGGAGCTTACAGGGGTACACTGAAGCTTTCTTT; CDR3 protein: CAWSLQGYTEAFF
clone size: -; D gene: TRBD2; V gene: TRBV7-9; J gene: TRBJ2-3; CDR3 DNA: TGTGCCAGCAGCTCAGCGACTAGCGGCACAGATACGCAGTATTTT; CDR3 protein: CASSSATSGTDTQYF
clone size: few; D gene: -; V gene: TRBV25-1; J gene: TRBJ1-1; CDR3 DNA: TGTGCCAGTGCACAGGGGAACACTGAAGCTTTCTTT; CDR3 protein: CASAQGNTEAFF
clone size: -; D gene: -; V gene: TRBV5-3; J gene: TRBJ2-5; CDR3 DNA: TGTGCCAGAAGGCGGAGGGCCGGTAAAGAAACCCAGTACTTC; CDR3 protein: CARRRRAGKETQYF
clone size: -; D gene: TRBD1; V gene: TRBV25-1; J gene: TRBJ1-2; CDR3 DNA: TGTGCCAGCAGCCCTGACAAGGGGGCGGCTTATGGCTACACCTTC; CDR3 protein: CASSPDKGAAYGYTF
clone size: -; D gene: -; V gene: TRBV5-4; J gene: TRBJ1-4; CDR3 DNA: TGTGCCAGCACCCTGGACCGGGGGGCTAATGAAAAACTGTTTTTT; CDR3 protein: CASTLDRGANEKLFF
clone size: -; D gene: -; V gene: TRBV4-1; J gene: TRBJ1-2; CDR3 DNA: TGCGCCAGCAGCCAAGAGGGGATTCTAAATGGCTACACCTTC; CDR3 protein: CASSQEGILNGYTF
clone size: once; D gene: -; V gene: TRBV19; J gene: TRBJ1-4; CDR3 DNA: TGTGCCAGTGGGGACCGTGTTGAAACTAATGAAAAACTGTTTTTT; CDR3 protein: CASGDRVETNEKLFF
clone size: -; D gene: -; V gene: TRBV19; J gene: TRBJ1-2; CDR3 DNA: TGTGCCAGTAGTATTAGGACAGAAGGCTATGGCTACACCTTC; CDR3 protein: CASSIRTEGYGYTF
clone size: -; D gene: -; V gene: TRBV5-1; J gene: TRBJ1-1; CDR3 DNA: TGCGCCAGCAGCTTGGGGCCCCAGGACAAGAACACTGAAGCTTTCTTT; CDR3 protein: CASSLGPQDKNTEAFF
clone size: -; D gene: TRBD2; V gene: TRBV2; J gene: TRBJ2-3; CDR3 DNA: TGTGCCAGCACTCACACGGCGACTAGCGGAGTGACAGATACGCAGTATTTT; CDR3 protein: CASTHTATSGVTDTQYF
clone size: -; D gene: TRBD1; V gene: TRBV19; J gene: TRBJ1-6; CDR3 DNA: TGTGCCAGTACCCCCGTCACAGGGGGCGATTCACCCCTCCACTTT; CDR3 protein: CASTPVTGGDSPLHF
clone size: -; D gene: -; V gene: TRBV5-6; J gene: TRBJ2-5; CDR3 DNA: TGTGCCAGCAGCGAGAGTGAGACCCAGTACTTC; CDR3 protein: CASSESETQYF
clone size: -; D gene: TRBD2; V gene: TRBV7-2; J gene: TRBJ2-4; CDR3 DNA: TGTGCCAGCAGCTTAAGGGCGGGAGGCCCTGAAAACATTCAGTACTTC; CDR3 protein: CASSLRAGGPENIQYF
clone size: once; D gene: -; V gene: TRBV11-3; J gene: TRBJ2-2; CDR3 DNA: TGTGCCAGCAGCGCCTCACCAAGCGGAGGGAGGACCGGGGAGCTGTTTTTT; CDR3 protein: CASSASPSGGRTGELFF
clone size: -; D gene: TRBD1; V gene: TRBV19; J gene: TRBJ1-5; CDR3 DNA: TGTGCCAGTAGCGCCACTCGAACAGGGGCGGACAATCAGCCCCAGCATTTT; CDR3 protein: CASSATRTGADNQPQHF
clone size: -; D gene: -; V gene: TRBV28; J gene: TRBJ1-4; CDR3 DNA: TGTGCCAGCAGTCGCTGGGGTACGGATGAAAAACTGTTTTTT; CDR3 protein: CASSRWGTDEKLFF
clone size: -; D gene: -; V gene: TRBV2; J gene: TRBJ1-6; CDR3 DNA: TGTGCCAGCAGTGAGTTGGTTGGTGGGGGGGCCCTCCACTTT; CDR3 protein: CASSELVGGGALHF
clone size: once; D gene: TRBD1; V gene: TRBV10-3; J gene: TRBJ2-7; CDR3 DNA: TGTGCCATCAGTGATAAGTCAGGGGGTACTAAAGAGCAGTACTTC; CDR3 protein: CAISDKSGGTKEQYF
clone size: -; D gene: TRBD2; V gene: TRBV7-9; J gene: TRBJ2-1; CDR3 DNA: TGTGCCAGCAGCCCCACGGGGGGGATCGCCGGTGAGCAGTTCTTC; CDR3 protein: CASSPTGGIAGEQFF
clone size: -; D gene: -; V gene: TRBV24-1; J gene: TRBJ1-1; CDR3 DNA: TGTGCCACCAGTGAAAGCTCCAGGGGTACTGAAGCTTTCTTT; CDR3 protein: CATSESSRGTEAFF
clone size: -; D gene: TRBD1; V gene: TRBV29-1; J gene: TRBJ1-2; CDR3 DNA: TGCAGCGTTGCAACAGGGGTTGGCTATGGCTACACCTTC; CDR3 protein: CSVATGVGYGYTF
clone size: once; D gene: -; V gene: TRBV19; J gene: TRBJ2-6; CDR3 DNA: TGTGCCAGTAGTTTCCAAGGGGGTGGATATTCTGGGGCCAACGTCCTGACTTTC; CDR3 protein: CASSFQGGGYSGANVLTF
clone size: -; D gene: TRBD1; V gene: TRBV18; J gene: TRBJ2-2; CDR3 DNA: TGTGCCAGCTCACCAGACAGGGTGAACACCGGGGAGCTGTTTTTT; CDR3 protein: CASSPDRVNTGELFF
clone size: -; D gene: -; V gene: TRBV2; J gene: TRBJ2-5; CDR3 DNA: TGTGCCGGTTCAGGCGGGCTACAAGAGACCCAGTACTTC; CDR3 protein: CAGSGGLQETQYF
clone size: -; D gene: -; V gene: TRBV12-3/TRBV12-4; J gene: TRBJ2-5; CDR3 DNA: TGTGCCAGCGGGGGGACGGGGCAAGAGACCCAGTACTTC; CDR3 protein: CASGGTGQETQYF
clone size: -; D gene: -; V gene: TRBV24-1; J gene: TRBJ2-2; CDR3 DNA: TGTGCCACCGAGACAAGGCACACCGGGGAGCTGTTTTTT; CDR3 protein: CATETRHTGELFF
clone size: -; D gene: -; V gene: TRBV3-1/TRBV3-2; J gene: TRBJ2-6; CDR3 DNA: TGTGCCAGCAGCCAAGCTTGGGCAGGGAGCTCTGGGGCCAACGTCCTGACTTTC; CDR3 protein: CASSQAWAGSSGANVLTF
clone size: -; D gene: -; V gene: TRBV29-1; J gene: TRBJ2-2; CDR3 DNA: TGCAGCGTCCCTGGGGTTCCGGGGGAGCTGTTTTTT; CDR3 protein: CSVPGVPGELFF
clone size: -; D gene: TRBD1; V gene: TRBV19; J gene: TRBJ1-1; CDR3 DNA: TGTGGCAGTAGTATAATAGGACAAATTGGGACAGGGGGCGCCGGCACTGAAGCTTTCTTT; CDR3 protein: CGSSIIGQIGTGGAGTEAFF
clone size: -; D gene: -; V gene: TRBV29-1; J gene: TRBJ1-1; CDR3 DNA: TGCTCCGCGTACGGCCACAGTTTGAACACTGAAGCTTTCTTT; CDR3 protein: CSAYGHSLNTEAFF
clone size: once; D gene: TRBD1; V gene: TRBV29-1; J gene: TRBJ1-1; CDR3 DNA: TGCAGCGTCTACAGGGGGACAGGGACCTCGGGGACTGAAGCTTTCTTT; CDR3 protein: CSVYRGTGTSGTEAFF
clone size: -; D gene: -; V gene: TRBV7-2; J gene: TRBJ1-4; CDR3 DNA: TGTGCCAGCAGCCTCCCAGGAGAAAAACTGTTTTTT; CDR3 protein: CASSLPGEKLFF
clone size: once; D gene: -; V gene: TRBV7-9; J gene: TRBJ2-3; CDR3 DNA: TGTGCCAGCGTAGCTAGCACAGATACGCAGTATTTT; CDR3 protein: CASVASTDTQYF
clone size: -; D gene: TRBD1; V gene: TRBV15; J gene: TRBJ1-2; CDR3 DNA: TGTGCCACCAGAAAAGACAGGGTGGGAGGCTACACCTTC; CDR3 protein: CATRKDRVGGYTF
clone size: -; D gene: TRBD1; V gene: TRBV19; J gene: TRBJ1-4; CDR3 DNA: TGTGCCAGTAGTCCCCGGGACAGGGTAAATGAAAAACTGTTTTTT; CDR3 protein: CASSPRDRVNEKLFF
clone size: -; D gene: -; V gene: TRBV10-3; J gene: TRBJ1-4; CDR3 DNA: TGTGCCATCAGTGGAGGATCAACTAATGAAAAACTGTTTTTT; CDR3 protein: CAISGGSTNEKLFF
clone size: -; D gene: -; V gene: TRBV7-2; J gene: TRBJ1-1; CDR3 DNA: TGTGCCAGCAGCTTAGCCACAGCATCCTCCCCCGTACAGGGTAACACTGAAGCTTTCTTT; CDR3 protein: CASSLATASSPVQGNTEAFF
clone size: -; D gene: -; V gene: TRBV2; J gene: TRBJ1-1; CDR3 DNA: TGTGCCAGCCTACCGAGCGAGGTTTTGACTGAAGCTTTCTTT; CDR3 protein: CASLPSEVLTEAFF
clone size: -; D gene: -; V gene: TRBV9; J gene: TRBJ2-1; CDR3 DNA: TGTGCCAGCAGCGTAGACAGGGCCAATGAGCAGTTCTTC; CDR3 protein: CASSVDRANEQFF
clone size: -; D gene: TRBD1; V gene: TRBV2; J gene: TRBJ1-3; CDR3 DNA: TGTGCCAGCAGTCCGGGACAGGGGATGAACACCATATATTTT; CDR3 protein: CASSPGQGMNTIYF
clone size: few; D gene: -; V gene: TRBV6-6; J gene: TRBJ1-1; CDR3 DNA: TGTGCCAGCAGTGAGATCAGAGACACTGAAGCTTTCTTT; CDR3 protein: CASSEIRDTEAFF
clone size: once; D gene: -; V gene: TRBV6-1; J gene: TRBJ1-4; CDR3 DNA: TGTGCCAGCAGTGAAGTCGACACAGGGAATAATGAAAAACTGTTTTTT; CDR3 protein: CASSEVDTGNNEKLFF
clone size: -; D gene: -; V gene: TRBV4-3; J gene: TRBJ1-4; CDR3 DNA: TGCGCCAGCAGCCTAATAAGAGGGTCCGAGGAAAAACTGTTTTTT; CDR3 protein: CASSLIRGSEEKLFF
clone size: -; D gene: TRBD2; V gene: TRBV19; J gene: TRBJ2-7; CDR3 DNA: TGTGCCAGTAGTACCCGCCGTCCGACTAGCGGGGGCCAAGCCTACGAGCAGTACTTC; CDR3 protein: CASSTRRPTSGGQAYEQYF
clone size: -; D gene: TRBD1; V gene: TRBV11-3; J gene: TRBJ2-7; CDR3 DNA: TGTGCCAGCAGCGTCCGTCCGGGACAGTACTACGAGCAGTACTTC; CDR3 protein: CASSVRPGQYYEQYF
clone size: -; D gene: TRBD1; V gene: TRBV7-8; J gene: TRBJ2-5; CDR3 DNA: TGTGCCAGCAGGCCGACAGGGGCCTCAGAGACCCAGTACTTC; CDR3 protein: CASRPTGASETQYF
clone size: -; D gene: TRBD1; V gene: TRBV5-3; J gene: TRBJ1-2; CDR3 DNA: TGTGCCAGAAGCTTGGGCACAGGGGATCGGGGCTACACCTTC; CDR3 protein: CARSLGTGDRGYTF
clone size: -; D gene: -; V gene: TRBV6-6; J gene: TRBJ1-2; CDR3 DNA: TGTGCCACCAACTTATATGGAAGCAGCCTCTATGGCTACACCTTC; CDR3 protein: CATNLYGSSLYGYTF
clone size: -; D gene: TRBD1; V gene: TRBV18; J gene: TRBJ2-1; CDR3 DNA: TGTGCCAGCTCACTCCTAGGACAGGGAAGTAAGGCTGAGCAGTTCTTC; CDR3 protein: CASSLLGQGSKAEQFF